The T cell receptor (beta chain) described here comes from a study of blood T cell repertoires in COVID-19. In the study overall: Italy, Spain and the United States were the sources of the convalescent and acute COVID-19 samples. T cells, B-cell-depleted T cells, or PBMCs supplied cDNA or gDNA.

Original processing methods: Nucleated cell counts were estimated from reference gene primer amplification. The protocol was immunoSEQ multiplex PCR, while the TCRdb copy is restricted to in-frame clones and leaves out a portion. That table supplies the V and J calls and clone size; D and trimming were determined from the DNA. This table holds approximately 70,000 clones, just over 90% found once. The CDR3 sequence is 13 residues long. The germline V gene encodes CDR1 SGHNT and CDR2 YYREEE (reference sequence). Trimming stripped 3 bases from V and 4 bases from J, with 5 bases between. This clone was detected once.

This TCR came from a woman aged 18-29 years with acute or convalescent COVID-19. The J gene is TRBJ2-6, the V gene TRBV5-4; D may be TRBD2 (5 bases). The sequenced material came from peripheral blood. The CDR3 DNA is TGTGCCAGCAGCTCGGGGGGGGCCAACGTCCTGACTTTC. It is translated as CASSSGGANVLTF.